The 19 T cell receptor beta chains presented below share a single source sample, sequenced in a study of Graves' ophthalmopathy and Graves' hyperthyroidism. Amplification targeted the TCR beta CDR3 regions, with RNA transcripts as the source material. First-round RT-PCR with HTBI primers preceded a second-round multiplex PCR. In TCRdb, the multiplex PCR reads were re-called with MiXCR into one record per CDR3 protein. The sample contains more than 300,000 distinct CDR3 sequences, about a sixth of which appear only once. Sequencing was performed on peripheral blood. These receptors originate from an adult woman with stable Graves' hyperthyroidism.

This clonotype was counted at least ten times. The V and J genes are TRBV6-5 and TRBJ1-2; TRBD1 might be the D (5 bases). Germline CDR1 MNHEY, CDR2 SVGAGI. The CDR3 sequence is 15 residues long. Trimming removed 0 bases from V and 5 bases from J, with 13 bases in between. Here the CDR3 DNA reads TGTGCCAGCAGTTACTCCGGGGCAGGGAGGTATGGCTACACCTTC. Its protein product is CASSYSGAGRYGYTF.

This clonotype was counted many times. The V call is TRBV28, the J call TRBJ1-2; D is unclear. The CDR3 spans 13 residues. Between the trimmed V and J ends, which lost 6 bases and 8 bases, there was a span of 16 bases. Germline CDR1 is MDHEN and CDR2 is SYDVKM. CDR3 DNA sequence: TGTGCCAGCAGGGAGCCTGTGCGTCCGGGCTACACCTTC. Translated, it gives CASREPVRPGYTF.

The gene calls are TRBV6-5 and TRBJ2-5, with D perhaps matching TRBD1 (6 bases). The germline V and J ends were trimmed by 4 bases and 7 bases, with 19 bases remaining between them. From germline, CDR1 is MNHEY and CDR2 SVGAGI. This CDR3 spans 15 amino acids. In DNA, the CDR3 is TGTGCCAGCAGTTTACAGGGAGTAAATCTCGGGACCCAGTACTTC. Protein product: CASSLQGVNLGTQYF.

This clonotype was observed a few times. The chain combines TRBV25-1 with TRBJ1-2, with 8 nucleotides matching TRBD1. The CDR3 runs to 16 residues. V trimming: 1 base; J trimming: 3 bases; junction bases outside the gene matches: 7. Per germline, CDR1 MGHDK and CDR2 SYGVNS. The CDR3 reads CASSEWGAGGDYGYTF. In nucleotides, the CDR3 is TGTGCCAGCAGTGAATGGGGGGCAGGGGGCGACTATGGCTACACCTTC.

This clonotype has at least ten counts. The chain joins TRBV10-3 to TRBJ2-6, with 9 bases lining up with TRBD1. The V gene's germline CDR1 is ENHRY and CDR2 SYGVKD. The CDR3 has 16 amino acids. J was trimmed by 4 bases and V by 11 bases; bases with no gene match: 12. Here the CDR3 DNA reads TGTGCCGCCACATCACAGGGGGCTGCGGGGGCCAACGTCCTGACTTTC. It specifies CAATSQGAAGANVLTF.

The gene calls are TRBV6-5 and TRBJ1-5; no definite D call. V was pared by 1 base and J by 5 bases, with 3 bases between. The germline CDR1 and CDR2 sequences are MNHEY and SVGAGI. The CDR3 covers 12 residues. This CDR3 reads CASSYYDQPQHF. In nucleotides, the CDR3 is TGTGCCAGCAGTTACTATGATCAGCCCCAGCATTTT.

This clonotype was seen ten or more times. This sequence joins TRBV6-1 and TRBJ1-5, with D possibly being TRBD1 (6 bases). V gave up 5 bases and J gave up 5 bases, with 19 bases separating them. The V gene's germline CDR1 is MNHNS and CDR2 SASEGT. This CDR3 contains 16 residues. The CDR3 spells CASSPRAWGADQPQHF. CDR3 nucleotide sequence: TGTGCCAGCAGTCCCCGGGCGTGGGGGGCGGATCAGCCCCAGCATTTT.

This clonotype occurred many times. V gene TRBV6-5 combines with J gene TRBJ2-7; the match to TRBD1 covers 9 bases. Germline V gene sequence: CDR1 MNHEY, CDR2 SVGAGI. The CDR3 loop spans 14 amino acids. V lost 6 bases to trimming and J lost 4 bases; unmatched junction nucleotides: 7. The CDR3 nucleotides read TGTGCCAGCAGCCCCGGGACAGGGAAATACGAGCAGTACTTC. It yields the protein CASSPGTGKYEQYF.

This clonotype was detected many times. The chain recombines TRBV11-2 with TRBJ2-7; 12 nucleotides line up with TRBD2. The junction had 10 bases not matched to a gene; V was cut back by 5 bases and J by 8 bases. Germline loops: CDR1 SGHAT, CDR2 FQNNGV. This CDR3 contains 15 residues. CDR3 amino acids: CASSHDLAGGRQQYF. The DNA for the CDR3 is TGTGCCAGCAGCCACGATCTAGCGGGAGGGCGGCAGCAGTACTTC.

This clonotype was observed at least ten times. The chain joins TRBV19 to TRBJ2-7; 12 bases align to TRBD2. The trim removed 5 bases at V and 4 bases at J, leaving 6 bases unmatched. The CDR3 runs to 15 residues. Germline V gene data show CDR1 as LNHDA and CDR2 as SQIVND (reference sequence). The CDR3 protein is CASSRLAGDGYEQYF. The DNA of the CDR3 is TGTGCCAGTAGTCGACTAGCGGGAGACGGATACGAGCAGTACTTC.

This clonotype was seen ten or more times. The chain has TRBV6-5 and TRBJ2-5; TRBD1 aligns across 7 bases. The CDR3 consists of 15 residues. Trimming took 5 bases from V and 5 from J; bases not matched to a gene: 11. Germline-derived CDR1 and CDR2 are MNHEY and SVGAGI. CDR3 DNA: TGTGCCAGCAGTCTACACAGGGGCACCGGGGAGACCCAGTACTTC. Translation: CASSLHRGTGETQYF.

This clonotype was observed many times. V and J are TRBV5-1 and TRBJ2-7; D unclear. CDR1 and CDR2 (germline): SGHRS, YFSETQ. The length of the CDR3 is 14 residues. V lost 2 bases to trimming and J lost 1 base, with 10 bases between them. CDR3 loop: CASSLQSPSYEQYF. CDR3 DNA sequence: TGCGCCAGCAGCTTACAGTCCCCTTCCTACGAGCAGTACTTC. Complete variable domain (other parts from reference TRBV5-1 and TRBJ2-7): KAGVTQTPRYLIKTRGQQVTLSCSPISGHRSVSWYQQTPGQGLQFLFEYFSETQRNKGNFPGRFSGRQFSNSRSEMNVSTLELGDSALYLCASSLQSPSYEQYFGPGTRLTVT.

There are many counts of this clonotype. The CDR3 sequence is CASRPISGEQYF. The CDR3 nucleotides read TGCGCCAGCCGCCCAATTAGCGGGGAGCAGTACTTC. The chain couples TRBV5-1 to TRBJ2-7; 7 positions agree with TRBD2. With 7 bases clipped from V and 7 bases from J, the junction kept 8 bases outside the gene matches. This CDR3 is 12 amino acids long. CDR1 is SGHRS, CDR2 YFSETQ, per germline. Combining the CDR3 with reference TRBV5-1 and TRBJ2-7 gives the whole variable domain KAGVTQTPRYLIKTRGQQVTLSCSPISGHRSVSWYQQTPGQGLQFLFEYFSETQRNKGNFPGRFSGRQFSNSRSEMNVSTLELGDSALYLCASRPISGEQYFGPGTRLTVT.

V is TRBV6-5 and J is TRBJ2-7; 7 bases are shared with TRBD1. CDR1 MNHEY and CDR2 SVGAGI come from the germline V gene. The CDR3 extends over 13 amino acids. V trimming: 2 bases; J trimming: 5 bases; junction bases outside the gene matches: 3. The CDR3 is CASSYDRVNEQYF. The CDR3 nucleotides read TGTGCCAGCAGTTACGACAGGGTAAACGAGCAGTACTTC.

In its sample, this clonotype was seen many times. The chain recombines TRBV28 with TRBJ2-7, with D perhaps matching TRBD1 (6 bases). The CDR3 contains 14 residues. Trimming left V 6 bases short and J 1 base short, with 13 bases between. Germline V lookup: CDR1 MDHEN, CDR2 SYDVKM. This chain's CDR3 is CASRRDRNSYEQYF. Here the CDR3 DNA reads TGTGCCAGCAGAAGAGACAGGAATTCCTACGAGCAGTACTTC.

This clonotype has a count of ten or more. The CDR3 bases are TGTGCCATCAAAACTGTGGACACTGAAGCTTTCTTT. The encoded protein is CAIKTVDTEAFF. The chain carries TRBV10-3 and TRBJ1-1; unclear D gene. The CDR3 spans 12 residues. The V end lost 7 bases, the J end lost 3 bases, and 9 bases lay between the germline ends. Looked up from germline, CDR1 is ENHRY and CDR2 is SYGVKD.

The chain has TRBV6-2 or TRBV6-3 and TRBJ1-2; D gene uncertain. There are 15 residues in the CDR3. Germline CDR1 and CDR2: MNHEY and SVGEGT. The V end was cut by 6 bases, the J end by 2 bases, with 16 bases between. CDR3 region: CASSPFLPKNYGYTF. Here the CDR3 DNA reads TGTGCCAGCAGCCCCTTCCTCCCTAAGAACTATGGCTACACCTTC.

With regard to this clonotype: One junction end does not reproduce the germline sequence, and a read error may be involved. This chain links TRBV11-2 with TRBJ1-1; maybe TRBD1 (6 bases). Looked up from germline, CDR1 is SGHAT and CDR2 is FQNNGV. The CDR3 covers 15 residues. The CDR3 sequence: CASSLETGMYTDAFF. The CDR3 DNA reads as TGTGCCAGCAGCTTAGAAACAGGGATGTACACTGATGCTTTCTTT.

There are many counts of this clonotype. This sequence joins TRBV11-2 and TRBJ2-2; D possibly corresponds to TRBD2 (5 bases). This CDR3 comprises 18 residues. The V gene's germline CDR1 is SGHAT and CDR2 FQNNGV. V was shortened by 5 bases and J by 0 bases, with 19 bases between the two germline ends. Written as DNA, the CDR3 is TGTGCCAGCAGCCTCTCCGGGGTCCGTGGTGCGAACACCGGGGAGCTGTTTTTT. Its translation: CASSLSGVRGANTGELFF.